Only one count was recorded for the clone carrying this T cell receptor (beta chain). The record originates from a study of blood T cell repertoires in COVID-19. Study information: The study drew acute and convalescent COVID-19 samples from the United States, Italy and Spain. PBMCs, B-cell-depleted T cells, or T cells were the source of the cDNA or gDNA that made up the material.

Per the study methods: Researchers report that nucleated cell counts were estimated from reference gene primer amplification. TCRdb's table, derived via immunoSEQ multiplex PCR, lists solely in-frame clones and lacks some. V and J calls and clone size come straight from that table; D and trimming were deduced from the DNA. The table lists 35,000 to 45,000 clones, more than 70% of them singletons. Trimming removed 2 bases at V and 0 bases at J, with 9 bases between. The germline CDR1 and CDR2 sequences are SGHDT and YYEEEE. The CDR3 runs 15 residues. This receptor was taken from a human donor in a cohort sampled during active COVID-19. The sample consisted of peripheral blood. The J gene is TRBJ2-1, the V gene TRBV5-6, with D possibly being TRBD2 (5 bases). The CDR3 DNA is TGTGCCAGCAGCTTAGCGGTGGGCTCCTACAATGAGCAGTTCTTC. Translation gives CASSLAVGSYNEQFF.